Presented here are 30 T cell receptor beta chains from one specimen sequenced in a study of blood T cell repertoires in COVID-19. The protocol was immunoSEQ multiplex PCR, while the TCRdb copy is restricted to in-frame clones and leaves out a portion. The sample holds about 50,000 clones, 89% seen once. The sequenced sample was peripheral blood. These receptors were obtained from a human donor in a cohort sampled during active COVID-19.

The rearrangement links TRBV7-9 to TRBJ1-2; TRBD1 aligns across 8 bases. This CDR3 has 14 amino acids. Germline CDR1 reads SEHNR; CDR2 reads FQNEAQ (reference sequence). With 2 bases clipped from V and 8 bases from J, the junction kept 7 bases outside the gene matches. This chain's CDR3 is CASSLSGTGGGYTF. In nucleotides, the CDR3 is TGTGCCAGCAGCTTAAGCGGCACAGGGGGAGGCTACACCTTC.

The CDR3 is CASSLTYDTYNEQFF. CDR3 DNA: TGTGCCAGCAGCTTAACGTATGACACCTACAATGAGCAGTTCTTC. J is TRBJ2-1 and V is TRBV11-3; no definite D call. CDR1 is SGHNT and CDR2 is YENEEA in the germline V gene. V was pared by 2 bases and J by 2 bases, with 10 bases between. The CDR3 is 15 amino acids.

The V gene is TRBV5-4, the J gene TRBJ1-6; 7 nucleotides match TRBD1. In germline, CDR1 is SGHNT, CDR2 YYREEE (reference sequence). V gave up 2 bases and J gave up 7 bases; unmatched junction bases: 6. The CDR3 is made up of 15 amino acids. The CDR3 region has the DNA TGTGCCAGCAGCTTCTGGACAGGCGTAAATTCACCCCTCCACTTT. Protein product: CASSFWTGVNSPLHF.

This clone was recorded only once. The chain uses TRBV24-1 and TRBJ2-2, with 11 bases fitting TRBD1. This CDR3 spans 16 amino acids. The V segment lost 0 bases and the J segment 6 bases; nucleotides outside the gene matches: 2. Germline lookup yields CDR1 KGHDR and CDR2 SFDVKD. CDR3 coding DNA: TGTGCCACCAGTGATTTGGGACAGGGGGCTTCCGGGGAGCTGTTTTTT. Translation gives CATSDLGQGASGELFF.

This clone occurred once. The chain has TRBV28 and TRBJ1-5, with 8 bases identical to TRBD1. The CDR3 covers 15 residues. V shed 3 bases, J shed 2 bases, and the junction held 3 bases outside the gene matches. Germline V CDR1 and CDR2: MDHEN, SYDVKM. The CDR3 coding sequence is TGTGCCAGCAGTTTTTTGACAGGGGGCAATCAGCCCCAGCATTTT. It specifies CASSFLTGGNQPQHF.

The rearrangement links TRBV6-5 to TRBJ1-4; weak D call: TRBD1 (5 bases). Germline V gene data show CDR1 as MNHEY and CDR2 as SVGAGI. Trimming left V 4 bases short and J 0 bases short, with 9 bases between. The CDR3 runs 15 residues. The CDR3 here is CASSSSRATNEKLFF. Written as DNA, the CDR3 is TGTGCCAGCAGTTCCAGCAGGGCAACTAATGAAAAACTGTTTTTT.

The chain has TRBV10-2 and TRBJ2-7, with a weak D call TRBD1 (6 bases). The CDR3 length is 14 residues. The V end lost 7 bases, the J end lost 1 base, and 14 bases lay between the germline ends. CDR1 is WSHSY and CDR2 is SAAADI in the germline V gene. In nucleotides, the CDR3 is TGCGCCAGCAAGCAAGGGCAGGGGTCCTACGAGCAGTACTTC. This codes for CASKQGQGSYEQYF.

The gene calls are TRBV5-6 and TRBJ2-5, with 8 bases aligning to TRBD1. Looked up from germline, CDR1 is SGHDT and CDR2 is YYEEEE. Germline trimming cut 3 bases from V and 4 bases from J; bases unmatched to any gene: 11. This CDR3 is 16 amino acids long. CDR3 nucleotides: TGTGCCAGCAGCTGGGGGCTCGGACAGGGAGGAGAGACCCAGTACTTC. This codes for CASSWGLGQGGETQYF.

The V gene is TRBV18, the J gene TRBJ2-3; D is perhaps TRBD2 (6 bases). The germline V gene has CDR1 KGHSH and CDR2 LQKENI. CDR3 size: 20 residues. V lost 5 bases and J 1 base, leaving 28 bases between the germline ends. CDR3 DNA: TGTGCCAGCTCAACAACCACGTCCGGGAGTGTTTTTGTGGGCACAGATACGCAGTATTTT. Translation: CASSTTTSGSVFVGTDTQYF.

The gene calls are TRBV20-1 and TRBJ2-5; the match to TRBD2 covers 8 bases. From germline, CDR1 is DFQATT and CDR2 SNEGSKA (reference sequence). The J segment lost 7 bases and the V segment lost 3 bases, leaving 13 bases of the junction unmatched. The length of the CDR3 is 15 residues. The CDR3 protein is CSASRRSGDRRTQYF. The CDR3 DNA sequence: TGCAGTGCTAGTAGACGTAGCGGGGACCGGAGGACCCAGTACTTC.

The V and J genes are TRBV5-6 and TRBJ1-2; maybe TRBD1 (6 bases). This CDR3 is built from 15 residues. V lost 3 bases, J lost 5 bases, and 17 bases lay in between. Germline lookup yields CDR1 SGHDT and CDR2 YYEEEE. The CDR3 is CASSWERGSRYGYTF. The DNA for the CDR3 is TGTGCCAGCAGCTGGGAAAGGGGGTCGAGGTATGGCTACACCTTC.

V is TRBV6-2 or TRBV6-3 and J is TRBJ2-7; 8 bases are shared with TRBD1. The CDR3 covers 18 residues. CDR1 is MNHEY, CDR2 SVGEGT, per germline. V was clipped by 0 bases and J by 1 base; unmatched bases: 11. In DNA, the CDR3 is TGTGCCAGCAGTTACTCGATAGTAGGGGACAGGAGTTCCTACGAGCAGTACTTC. It specifies CASSYSIVGDRSSYEQYF.

The CDR3, as DNA: TGTGCCAGCAGTCCCGGGACAGTTAATGAAAAACTGTTTTTT. Protein sequence: CASSPGTVNEKLFF. The V call is TRBV7-9, the J call TRBJ1-4; 7 positions match TRBD1. The trim removed 6 bases at V and 4 bases at J, leaving 5 bases unmatched. The germline gives CDR1 SEHNR, CDR2 FQNEAQ (reference sequence). The CDR3 runs to 14 residues.

The chain has TRBV18 and TRBJ2-6; weak D call: TRBD2 (5 bases). From germline, CDR1 is KGHSH and CDR2 LQKENI. V lost 3 bases, J lost 0 bases, and 15 bases lay in between. This CDR3 is 18 amino acids long. CDR3: CASSPGVGSGSGANVLTF. CDR3 nucleotides: TGTGCCAGCTCACCGGGAGTTGGGTCAGGCTCTGGGGCCAACGTCCTGACTTTC.

The CDR3 loop reads CASSLWGREQYF. The DNA for the CDR3 is TGTGCCAGCAGTTTATGGGGGCGCGAGCAGTACTTC. The V call is TRBV28, the J call TRBJ2-7; D is possibly TRBD1 (5 bases). Germline values: CDR1 MDHEN, CDR2 SYDVKM. V dropped 0 bases and J dropped 6 bases, with 6 bases sitting between them. CDR3 length: 12 amino acids. Filled out from reference TRBV28 and TRBJ2-7, the complete variable domain reads DVKVTQSSRYLVKRTGEKVFLECVQDMDHENMFWYRQDPGLGLRLIYFSYDVKMKEKGDIPEGYSVSREKKERFSLILESASTNQTSMYLCASSLWGREQYFGPGTRLTVT.

The chain carries TRBV19 and TRBJ2-1; possible D gene TRBD2, 6 bases. Trimming pared 5 bases from V and 12 bases from J, leaving 14 bases between. The CDR3 contains 12 residues. CDR1 and CDR2 (germline): LNHDA, SQIVND (reference sequence). The CDR3 sequence: CASSSLDGGQFF. Here the CDR3 DNA reads TGTGCCAGTAGTTCCCTAGACGGGGGGCAGTTCTTC.

The chain employs TRBV6-7 and TRBJ1-4; D not certain. TRBV6-7 is identified as an open reading frame with a role that is uncertain. V lost 10 bases and J 13 bases, leaving 16 bases between the germline ends. There are 11 residues in the CDR3. The CDR3 sequence: CAINPGAGLFF. Written as DNA, the CDR3 is TGTGCCATAAACCCGGGAGCAGGACTGTTTTTT.

The J gene is TRBJ2-7, the V gene TRBV2, with D possibly matching TRBD2 (7 bases). V shed 8 bases and J shed 5 bases, with 13 bases lying between them. The CDR3 is 12 residues long. Germline CDR1 and CDR2: SNHLY and FYNNEI. This CDR3 reads CASLGGLNEQYF. CDR3 nucleotides: TGTGCCAGCCTAGGGGGACTAAACGAGCAGTACTTC.

This rearrangement joins TRBV4-2 to TRBJ2-6; weak D call: TRBD2 (5 bases). Germline-derived CDR1 and CDR2 are LGHNA and YNFKEQ. This CDR3 is built from 16 residues. The germline V and J ends were trimmed by 4 bases and 0 bases, with 10 bases remaining between them. The CDR3 DNA follows: TGTGCCAGCAGCCGAGGGATCGACTCTGGGGCCAACGTCCTGACTTTC. It is translated as CASSRGIDSGANVLTF.

CDR3 region: CASSRDNQPQHF. The DNA of the CDR3 is TGTGCCAGCAGCCGGGACAATCAGCCCCAGCATTTT. The chain couples TRBV7-9 to TRBJ1-5, with D unresolved. V was clipped by 5 bases and J by 3 bases, with 5 bases between them. This CDR3 has 12 residues. Germline V gives CDR1 SEHNR, CDR2 FQNEAQ (reference sequence).

The gene calls are TRBV5-1 and TRBJ1-1, with D perhaps matching TRBD1 (6 bases). The CDR3 is 14 residues long. Looked up from germline, CDR1 is SGHRS and CDR2 is YFSETQ. With 0 bases removed from V and 4 bases from J, the gap between germline ends came to 10 bases. The CDR3 DNA reads as TGCGCCAGCAGCTTGGACAGGGTAGTCACTGAAGCTTTCTTT. This sequence encodes CASSLDRVVTEAFF. Drawing the rest from reference TRBV5-1 and TRBJ1-1, the complete variable domain is KAGVTQTPRYLIKTRGQQVTLSCSPISGHRSVSWYQQTPGQGLQFLFEYFSETQRNKGNFPGRFSGRQFSNSRSEMNVSTLELGDSALYLCASSLDRVVTEAFFGQGTRLTVV.

The chain has TRBV4-3 and TRBJ2-1; D possibly corresponds to TRBD2 (6 bases). V was trimmed by 0 bases and J by 8 bases, leaving 14 bases between them. The length of the CDR3 is 15 residues. Germline CDR1 LGHNA, CDR2 YSLEER. The CDR3 loop is CASSQDLRGNDEQFF. CDR3 DNA: TGCGCCAGCAGCCAAGATTTGCGGGGAAACGATGAGCAGTTCTTC.

As regards this clone: The junction does not match germline at one end; this may be a read error. The chain carries TRBV7-7 and TRBJ2-5; possibly TRBD1 for D (6 bases). Germline loops: CDR1 SSHAT, CDR2 FNYEAQ (reference sequence). This CDR3 spans 16 amino acids. The CDR3 sequence: CASSLLRGTTQETQYF. As DNA, the CDR3 is TGTGCTAGCAGCTTACTTAGGGGGACAACGCAAGAGACCCAGTACTTC.

The gene calls are TRBV15 and TRBJ1-2; D is unresolved. The germline V and J ends were trimmed by 1 base and 1 base, with 4 bases remaining between them. CDR1 and CDR2 (germline): LNHNV, YYDKDF (reference sequence). The CDR3 covers 13 residues. The DNA for the CDR3 is TGTGCCACCAGCAGAGGGCTTAACTATGGCTACACCTTC. It specifies CATSRGLNYGYTF.

V usage is TRBV7-9 and J usage is TRBJ2-6; D unclear. The germline gives CDR1 SEHNR, CDR2 FQNEAQ (reference sequence). V was cut by 5 bases and J by 2 bases, with 4 bases left in between. The CDR3 covers 13 residues. CDR3 loop: CASSGTGANVLTF. CDR3 bases: TGTGCCAGCAGCGGCACTGGGGCCAACGTCCTGACTTTC.

This clone appeared a few times. The V call is TRBV14, the J call TRBJ2-7; TRBD1 might be the D (5 bases). Germline V gives CDR1 SGHDN, CDR2 FVKESK. The CDR3 has 14 amino acids. The V gene lost 2 bases and the J gene lost 1 base, with 9 bases spanning the gap. The CDR3 here is CASSQPGSSYEQYF. The CDR3 DNA reads as TGTGCCAGCAGCCAACCAGGGTCGTCCTACGAGCAGTACTTC.

This chain connects TRBV6-5 to TRBJ2-7; the D is unclear. This CDR3 region has 15 residues. V dropped 6 bases and J dropped 2 bases, with 17 bases sitting between them. Germline V gives CDR1 MNHEY, CDR2 SVGAGI. CDR3 protein: CASSPSGSDPYEQYF. The DNA of the CDR3 is TGTGCCAGCAGCCCCTCCGGTTCTGATCCCTACGAGCAGTACTTC.

The J gene is TRBJ1-1, the V gene TRBV12-3 or TRBV12-4, with unresolved D. Trimming took off 7 bases at V and 1 base at J, with 10 bases between the two ends. This CDR3 has 13 amino acids. The CDR3 DNA reads as TGTGCCAGCACGCGACATTCGAACACTGAAGCTTTCTTT. Protein sequence: CASTRHSNTEAFF.

The chain links TRBV10-1 to TRBJ1-2; 9 nucleotides line up with TRBD1. The V and J ends lost 7 bases and 4 bases, in that order; junction bases with no gene match: 13. The CDR3 consists of 16 residues. Germline assignment: CDR1 WNHNN and CDR2 SYGVQD (reference sequence). CDR3 protein: CASIADRGKEGYGYTF. Written as DNA, the CDR3 is TGCGCCAGCATCGCGGACAGGGGTAAGGAGGGCTATGGCTACACCTTC.

The rearrangement links TRBV7-2 to TRBJ2-7; D might be TRBD1 (6 bases). In germline, CDR1 is SGHTA, CDR2 FQGNSA. V lost 1 base and J lost 0, with 10 bases in between. The CDR3 covers 15 residues. CDR3 bases: TGTGCCAGCAGCTTAGGGGGACACCTCTCCTACGAGCAGTACTTC. Translation gives CASSLGGHLSYEQYF.